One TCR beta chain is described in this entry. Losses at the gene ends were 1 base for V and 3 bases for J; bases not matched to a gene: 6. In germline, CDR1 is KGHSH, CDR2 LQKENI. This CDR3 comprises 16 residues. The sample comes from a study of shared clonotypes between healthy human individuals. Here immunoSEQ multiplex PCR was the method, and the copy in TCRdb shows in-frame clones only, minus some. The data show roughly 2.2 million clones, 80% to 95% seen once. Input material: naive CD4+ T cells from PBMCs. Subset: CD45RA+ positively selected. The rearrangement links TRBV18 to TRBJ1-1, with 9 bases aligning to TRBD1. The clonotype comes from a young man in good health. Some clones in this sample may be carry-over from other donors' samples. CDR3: CASSPRLGDRDTEAFF. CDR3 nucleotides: TGTGCCAGCTCACCACGGCTAGGGGACAGGGACACTGAAGCTTTCTTT.